The 15 T cell receptor beta chains given below trace back to one sample, sequenced in a study of T-cell memory formation after mild COVID-19. TCRdb ran MiXCR on the 5' RACE reads and lists one entry per CDR3 protein. The table lists around 180,000 distinct CDR3 sequences, about a sixth of them singletons. Material: PBMCs or a T cell subset sorted from them (not recorded which). The receptor set was obtained from an adult woman who had mild COVID-19 (a few samples of this study predate the infection). Cell type and time point are not known.

This clonotype was counted between two and nine times. This chain links TRBV27 with TRBJ2-1; 9 bases map to TRBD2. The CDR3 is made up of 14 amino acids. Looked up from germline, CDR1 is MNHEY and CDR2 is SMNVEV (reference sequence). J was trimmed by 3 bases and V by 6 bases; bases with no gene match: 3. The CDR3 loop is CASRLAGIYNEQFF. In nucleotides, the CDR3 is TGTGCCAGCAGACTAGCGGGTATCTACAATGAGCAGTTCTTC.

This clonotype was observed a few times. The chain recombines TRBV12-3 or TRBV12-4 with TRBJ1-3, with D unclear. V lost 3 bases and J lost 0, with 9 bases in between. The CDR3 consists of 15 residues. This CDR3 reads CASSFDRFSGNTIYF. In nucleotides, the CDR3 is TGTGCCAGCAGTTTTGACCGCTTCTCTGGAAACACCATATATTTT.

This chain uses TRBV3-1 with TRBJ2-1, with 12 bases aligning to TRBD2. The germline V gene has CDR1 LGHDT and CDR2 YNNKEL (reference sequence). This CDR3 region has 16 residues. V dropped 0 bases and J dropped 5; count of bases not matched to a gene: 2. The CDR3 region is CASSQDRTSGNNEQFF. Here the CDR3 DNA reads TGTGCCAGCAGCCAAGATCGGACTAGCGGGAACAATGAGCAGTTCTTC.

This clonotype was observed a few times. V and J are TRBV3-1 and TRBJ2-3; possibly TRBD2 for D (6 bases). The germline V and J ends were trimmed by 8 bases and 0 bases, with 12 bases remaining between them. Germline lookup yields CDR1 LGHDT and CDR2 YNNKEL (reference sequence). The CDR3 extends over 14 amino acids. CDR3 in amino acids: CASRGKVSTDTQYF. The CDR3 coding sequence is TGTGCCAGCCGCGGGAAAGTTAGCACAGATACGCAGTATTTT.

Details on this clonotype: Mismatch with germline at one junction end may stem from a read error. V usage is TRBV12-3 or TRBV12-4 and J usage is TRBJ2-1; the D gene is possibly TRBD2 (6 bases). CDR3 size: 10 residues. The CDR3 loop is CASSLGGVDF. The DNA of the CDR3 is TGTGCCAGCAGTTTGGGCGGGGTTGATTTC.

Only a few counts were recorded for this clonotype. V usage is TRBV4-1 and J usage is TRBJ2-5, with D tentatively TRBD2 (6 bases). Germline assignment: CDR1 MGHRA and CDR2 YSYEKL. Trimming stripped 1 base from V and 4 bases from J, with 16 bases between. This CDR3 region has 16 residues. The CDR3 here is CASSQGGGVAGETQYF. CDR3 coding DNA: TGCGCCAGCAGCCAAGGAGGCGGGGTAGCAGGAGAGACCCAGTACTTC.

Only a few counts were recorded for this clonotype. The V call is TRBV12-3 or TRBV12-4, the J call TRBJ1-1; a weak D match, TRBD1 (5 bases). The CDR3 contains 12 residues. Between the trimmed V and J ends, which lost 8 bases and 3 bases, there was a span of 10 bases. DNA for the CDR3: TGTGCCAGCCGAACACAGGACACTGAAGCTTTCTTT. Encoded protein: CASRTQDTEAFF.

A few counts support this clonotype. The chain carries TRBV6-5 and TRBJ1-1; D uncertain. CDR3 length: 14 amino acids. V was pared by 8 bases and J by 0 bases, with 13 bases between. Germline V CDR1 and CDR2: MNHEY, SVGAGI. The CDR3 protein is CASRKGFVNTEAFF. CDR3 nucleotides: TGTGCCAGCCGGAAGGGCTTTGTGAACACTGAAGCTTTCTTT.

This clonotype showed up just a few times. The chain joins TRBV12-3 or TRBV12-4 to TRBJ2-1; D may match TRBD1 or TRBD2 (5 bases each). The ends were cut back, 5 bases at V and 9 bases at J, with 11 bases in the middle. The CDR3 runs to 12 residues. CDR3 sequence: CASSLTGGEQFF. Here the CDR3 DNA reads TGTGCCAGCAGTCTCACTGGGGGTGAGCAGTTCTTC.

This clonotype showed up just a few times. The chain uses TRBV18 and TRBJ2-3; D is unclear. Trimming pared 1 base from V and 2 bases from J, leaving 10 bases between. The CDR3 runs 15 residues. Germline V gives CDR1 KGHSH, CDR2 LQKENI. CDR3 loop: CASSPLSATTDTQYF. CDR3 sequence (DNA): TGTGCCAGCTCACCACTGTCAGCTACCACAGATACGCAGTATTTT. The entire variable domain, with the rest obtained from reference TRBV18 and TRBJ2-3, is as follows: NAGVMQNPRHLVRRRGQEARLRCSPMKGHSHVYWYRQLPEEGLKFMVYLQKENIIDESGMPKERFSAEFPKEGPSILRIQQVVRGDSAAYFCASSPLSATTDTQYFGPGTRLTVL.

This clonotype turned up a few times. V usage is TRBV5-1 and J usage is TRBJ2-1; D not resolved. V was clipped by 0 bases and J by 8 bases, with 12 bases between them. Germline values: CDR1 SGHRS, CDR2 YFSETQ. The CDR3 totals 14 residues. The CDR3 here is CASSLESFRYEQFF. DNA of the CDR3: TGCGCCAGCAGCTTGGAGAGTTTTCGCTATGAGCAGTTCTTC.

In its sample, this clonotype was seen many times. The V call is TRBV12-3 or TRBV12-4, the J call TRBJ2-7; 10 bases map to TRBD2. Unmatched junction bases numbered 2, after V lost 4 bases and J lost 2 bases. CDR3 length equals 14 residues. Here the CDR3 DNA reads TGTGCCAGCAGTTGGACTAGCGGAACCTACGAGCAGTACTTC. Translation gives CASSWTSGTYEQYF.

CDR3 loop: CATSWGGLAGTEAFF. CDR3 in DNA: TGTGCCACCAGCTGGGGAGGACTGGCGGGCACTGAAGCTTTCTTT. The chain employs TRBV15 and TRBJ1-1; no reliable D call. CDR3 size: 15 residues. The germline V gene encodes CDR1 LNHNV and CDR2 YYDKDF (reference sequence). The V gene lost 5 bases and the J gene lost 4 bases, with 17 bases spanning the gap. Together with reference TRBV15 and TRBJ1-1, the CDR3 gives the full variable domain: DAMVIQNPRYQVTQFGKPVTLSCSQTLNHNVMYWYQQKSSQAPKLLFHYYDKDFNNEADTPDNFQSRRPNTSFCFLDIRSPGLGDTAMYLCATSWGGLAGTEAFFGQGTRLTVV.

This clonotype was detected ten times or more. One end of the junction fails to match germline, which may point to a read error. The rearrangement links TRBV29-1 to TRBJ2-5; 8 bases align to TRBD2. Per germline, CDR1 SQVTM and CDR2 ANQGSEA. The CDR3 has 9 residues. CDR3 protein: CSVMTSVPF. The CDR3 bases are TGCAGCGTTATGACTAGCGTGCCCTTC.

To note about this clonotype: At one boundary the junction diverges from the germline segment, which might be a read error. This rearrangement joins TRBV7-7 to TRBJ2-5; no reliable D call. The CDR3 length is 14 residues. The V gene's germline CDR1 is SSHAT and CDR2 FNYEAQ (reference sequence). The CDR3 DNA reads as TGTGCTAGCAGCTTCCCAGACTTACAAGAGACCCAGTACTTC. Translating gives CASSFPDLQETQYF.